This is a list of T cell receptor beta chains from one sample in a study of blood T cell repertoires in COVID-19. TCRdb keeps only in-frame clones here, not all; method: immunoSEQ multiplex PCR. The sample contains approximately 140,000 clones, around 90% of which appear only once. Sequenced: PBMCs or T cells enriched from blood (not recorded which). These receptors were obtained from a woman in her forties who had been exposed to COVID-19. The CDR3 runs from the conserved cysteine through the conserved F or W. The D gene is left open where the match is weak. Some rows have no size entry. The others give once, few or many, or a class for an expanded clone.

TGTGCCAGCAGCCAGACACACGGGGAGCTGTTTTTT,CASSQTHGELFF,NA,TRBJ2-2,NA,TRBV3-1/TRBV3-2
TGTGCCAGCAGTTTAAACAGGGGATTTAATCAGCCCCAGCATTTT,CASSLNRGFNQPQHF,TRBD1,TRBJ1-5,NA,TRBV2
TGCAGCGTTGAAGACAGGGTCGGGAGTGGCTACACCTTC,CSVEDRVGSGYTF,NA,TRBJ1-2,NA,TRBV29-1
TGTGCCATCCTCAGGGGGAGCTATGGCTACACCTTC,CAILRGSYGYTF,TRBD1,TRBJ1-2,NA,TRBV28
TGTGCCAGCAGCCAAGCCGGGTATACGCAGTATTTT,CASSQAGYTQYF,NA,TRBJ2-3,few,TRBV3-1/TRBV3-2
TGTGCCACCTACACCCACGGGGGCTCCTACAATGAGCAGTTCTTC,CATYTHGGSYNEQFF,NA,TRBJ2-1,NA,TRBV28
TGTGCCAGCAGCGACCAGGGGGCCGGGGGAGAGACCCAGTACTTC,CASSDQGAGGETQYF,TRBD1,TRBJ2-5,NA,TRBV28
TGCAGCGTTGAAGATCTTTGGGGGCCTGAAGCTTTCTTT,CSVEDLWGPEAFF,NA,TRBJ1-1,NA,TRBV29-1
TGTGCCAGCAGTTTTACAGGGGTTCTCCATGGCTACACCTTC,CASSFTGVLHGYTF,TRBD1,TRBJ1-2,NA,TRBV6-6
TGTGCCAGCAGCTTCACACAGGGTCTAGATACGCAGTATTTT,CASSFTQGLDTQYF,NA,TRBJ2-3,once,TRBV7-2
TGCGCCAGCAGCCCAAGACAGGGGGTGGACTATGGCTACACCTTC,CASSPRQGVDYGYTF,TRBD1,TRBJ1-2,NA,TRBV5-1
TGTGCCAGCAGTCTTCGGACAGGGGGCGCCTCTGGGGCCAACGTCCTGACTTTC,CASSLRTGGASGANVLTF,TRBD1,TRBJ2-6,NA,TRBV6-2/TRBV6-3
TGTGCCAGCAGTGAAATTATAGAGAGCTCCTACGAGCAGTACTTC,CASSEIIESSYEQYF,NA,TRBJ2-7,NA,TRBV6-1
TGTGCCAGTAGTTCCCGGACAGGGTTTAACTATGGCTACACCTTC,CASSSRTGFNYGYTF,TRBD1,TRBJ1-2,few,TRBV19
TGTGCCAGCAGTGATGGGGGACAATTCACTGAAGCTTTCTTT,CASSDGGQFTEAFF,NA,TRBJ1-1,NA,TRBV25-1
TGTGCCAGCAGCTTAGAGGCAGCGAACAATCAGCCCCAGCATTTT,CASSLEAANNQPQHF,NA,TRBJ1-5,NA,TRBV11-2
TGTGCCAGTACCCCCTCTGGTGCGGGGCCTGGAAACACCATATATTTT,CASTPSGAGPGNTIYF,NA,TRBJ1-3,NA,TRBV19
TGTGCCAGCAGCGCCGCCGGGACTCCCTACAATGAGCAGTTCTTC,CASSAAGTPYNEQFF,NA,TRBJ2-1,NA,TRBV9
TGTGCCAGCAGCTCGGTAGCAACTAATGAAAAACTGTTTTTT,CASSSVATNEKLFF,NA,TRBJ1-4,NA,TRBV2
TGTGCCAGCAGTTTATACAGGGTAGGGGATGAGCAGTTCTTC,CASSLYRVGDEQFF,NA,TRBJ2-1,once,TRBV27